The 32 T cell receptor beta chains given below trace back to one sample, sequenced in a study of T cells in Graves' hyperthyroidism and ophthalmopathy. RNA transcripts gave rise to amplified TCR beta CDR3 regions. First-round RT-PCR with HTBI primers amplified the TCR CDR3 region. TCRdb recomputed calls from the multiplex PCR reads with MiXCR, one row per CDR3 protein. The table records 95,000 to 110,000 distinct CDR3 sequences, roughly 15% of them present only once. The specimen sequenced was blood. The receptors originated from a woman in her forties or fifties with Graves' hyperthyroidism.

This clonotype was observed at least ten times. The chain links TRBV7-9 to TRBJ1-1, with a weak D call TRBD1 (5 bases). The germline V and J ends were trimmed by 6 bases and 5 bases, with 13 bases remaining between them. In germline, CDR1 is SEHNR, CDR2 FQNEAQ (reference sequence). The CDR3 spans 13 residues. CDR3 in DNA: TGTGCCAGCAGGAGCTTAGGGGCAACTGAAGCTTTCTTT. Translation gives CASRSLGATEAFF.

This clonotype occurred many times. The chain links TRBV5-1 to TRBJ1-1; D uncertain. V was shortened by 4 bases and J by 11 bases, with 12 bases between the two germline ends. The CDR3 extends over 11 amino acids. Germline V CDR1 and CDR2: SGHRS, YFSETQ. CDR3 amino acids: CASSDDLRAFF. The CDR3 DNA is TGCGCCAGCAGCGACGACCTGAGGGCTTTCTTT.

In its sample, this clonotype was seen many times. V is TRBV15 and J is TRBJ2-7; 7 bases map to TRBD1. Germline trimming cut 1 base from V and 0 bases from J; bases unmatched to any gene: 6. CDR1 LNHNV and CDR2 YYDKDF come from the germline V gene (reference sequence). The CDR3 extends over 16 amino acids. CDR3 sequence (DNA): TGTGCCACCAGCAGAGCAACAGGGGAGAGCTCCTACGAGCAGTACTTC. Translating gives CATSRATGESSYEQYF.

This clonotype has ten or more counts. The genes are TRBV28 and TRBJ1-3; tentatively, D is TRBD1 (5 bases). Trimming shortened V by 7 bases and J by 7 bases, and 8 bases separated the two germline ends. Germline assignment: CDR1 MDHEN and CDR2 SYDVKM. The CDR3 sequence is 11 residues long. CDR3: CASNGGNTIYF. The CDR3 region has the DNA TGTGCCAGCAATGGGGGGAACACCATATATTTT.

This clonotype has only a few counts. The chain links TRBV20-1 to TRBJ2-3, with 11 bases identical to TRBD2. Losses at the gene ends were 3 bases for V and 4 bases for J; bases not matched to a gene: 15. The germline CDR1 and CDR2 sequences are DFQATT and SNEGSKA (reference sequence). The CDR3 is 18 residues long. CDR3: CSASPLGSGTSGPDTQYF. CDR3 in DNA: TGCAGTGCTAGCCCCTTAGGCTCCGGGACTAGCGGCCCAGATACGCAGTATTTT.

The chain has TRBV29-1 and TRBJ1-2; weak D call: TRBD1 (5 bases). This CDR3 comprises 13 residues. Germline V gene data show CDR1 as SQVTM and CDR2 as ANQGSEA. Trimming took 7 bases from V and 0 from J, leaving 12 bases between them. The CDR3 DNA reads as TGCAGCGCCGGACTGGGACCTAACTATGGCTACACCTTC. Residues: CSAGLGPNYGYTF.

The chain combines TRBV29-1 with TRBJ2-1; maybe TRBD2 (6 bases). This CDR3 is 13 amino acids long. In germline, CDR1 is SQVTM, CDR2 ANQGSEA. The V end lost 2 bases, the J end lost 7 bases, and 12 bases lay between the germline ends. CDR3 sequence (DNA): TGCAGCGTTGAAACCCCCGGGGGAAATGAGCAGTTCTTC. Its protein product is CSVETPGGNEQFF.

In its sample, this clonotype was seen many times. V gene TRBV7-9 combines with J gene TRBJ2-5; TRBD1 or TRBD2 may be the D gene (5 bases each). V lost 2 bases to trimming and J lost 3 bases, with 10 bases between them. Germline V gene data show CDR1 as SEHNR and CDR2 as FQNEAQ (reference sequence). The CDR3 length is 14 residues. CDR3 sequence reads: CASSLIGGKETQYF. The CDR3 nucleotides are TGTGCCAGCAGCTTAATTGGGGGAAAAGAGACCCAGTACTTC.

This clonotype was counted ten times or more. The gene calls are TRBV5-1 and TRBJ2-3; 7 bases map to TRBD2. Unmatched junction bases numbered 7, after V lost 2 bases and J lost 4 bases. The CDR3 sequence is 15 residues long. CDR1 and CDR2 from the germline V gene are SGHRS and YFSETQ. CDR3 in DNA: TGCGCCAGCAGCTTATATGGCGGGAGCTCAGATACGCAGTATTTT. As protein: CASSLYGGSSDTQYF.

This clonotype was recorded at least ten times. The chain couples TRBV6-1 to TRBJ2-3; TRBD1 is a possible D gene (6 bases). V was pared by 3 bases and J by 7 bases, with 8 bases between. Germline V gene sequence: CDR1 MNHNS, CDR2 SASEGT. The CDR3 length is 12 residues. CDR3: CASSDRGYTQYF. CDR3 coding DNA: TGTGCCAGCAGTGACAGGGGATATACGCAGTATTTT.

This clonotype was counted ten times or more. The CDR3 is CAIQGLRDSPLHF. DNA of the CDR3: TGTGCCATCCAGGGCCTGAGGGATTCACCCCTCCACTTT. This chain links TRBV28 with TRBJ1-6; D perhaps matches TRBD1 (5 bases). Germline V lookup: CDR1 MDHEN, CDR2 SYDVKM. There are 13 residues in the CDR3. Trimming took off 10 bases at V and 8 bases at J, with 15 bases between the two ends. The whole variable domain, remainder taken from reference TRBV28 and TRBJ1-6, is DVKVTQSSRYLVKRTGEKVFLECVQDMDHENMFWYRQDPGLGLRLIYFSYDVKMKEKGDIPEGYSVSREKKERFSLILESASTNQTSMYLCAIQGLRDSPLHFGNGTRLTVT.

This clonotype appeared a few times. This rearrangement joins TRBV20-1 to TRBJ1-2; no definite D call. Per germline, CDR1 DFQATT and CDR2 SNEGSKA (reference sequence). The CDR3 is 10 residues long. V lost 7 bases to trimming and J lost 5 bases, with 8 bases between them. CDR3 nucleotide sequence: TGCAGTGTTTGGTTTTATGGCTACACCTTC. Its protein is CSVWFYGYTF.

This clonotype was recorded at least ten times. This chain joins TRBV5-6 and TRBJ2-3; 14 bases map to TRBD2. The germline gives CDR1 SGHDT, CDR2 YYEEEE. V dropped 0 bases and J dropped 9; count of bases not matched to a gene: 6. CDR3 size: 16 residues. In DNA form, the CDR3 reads TGTGCCAGCAGCTTGGTGGTGGGACTAGCGGGAGACACGCAGTATTTT. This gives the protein CASSLVVGLAGDTQYF. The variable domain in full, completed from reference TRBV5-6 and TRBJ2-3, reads DAGVTQSPTHLIKTRGQQVTLRCSPKSGHDTVSWYQQALGQGPQFIFQYYEEEERQRGNFPDRFSGHQFPNYSSELNVNALLLGDSALYLCASSLVVGLAGDTQYFGPGTRLTVL.

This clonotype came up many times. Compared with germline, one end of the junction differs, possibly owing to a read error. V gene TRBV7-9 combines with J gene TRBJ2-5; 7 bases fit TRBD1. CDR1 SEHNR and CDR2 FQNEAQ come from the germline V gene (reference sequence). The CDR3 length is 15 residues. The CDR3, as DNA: TGTGCCAGCAGCTTAGGACAGGGCGCGAAAGAGACCCAGTACTTT. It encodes CASSLGQGAKETQYF.

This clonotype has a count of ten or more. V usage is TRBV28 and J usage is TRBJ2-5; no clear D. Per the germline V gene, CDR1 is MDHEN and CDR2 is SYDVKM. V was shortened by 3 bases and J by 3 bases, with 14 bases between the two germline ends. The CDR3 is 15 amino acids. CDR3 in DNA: TGTGCCAGCAGTTTGGAAAGCCCCACCAAAGAGACCCAGTACTTC. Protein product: CASSLESPTKETQYF.

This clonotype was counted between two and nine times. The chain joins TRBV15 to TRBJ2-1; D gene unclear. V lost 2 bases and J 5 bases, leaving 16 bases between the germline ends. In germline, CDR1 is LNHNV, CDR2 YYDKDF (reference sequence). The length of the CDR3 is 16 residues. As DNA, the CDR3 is TGTGCCACCAGCAGACCCTGGGGAACTACTAACAATGAGCAGTTCTTC. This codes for CATSRPWGTTNNEQFF.

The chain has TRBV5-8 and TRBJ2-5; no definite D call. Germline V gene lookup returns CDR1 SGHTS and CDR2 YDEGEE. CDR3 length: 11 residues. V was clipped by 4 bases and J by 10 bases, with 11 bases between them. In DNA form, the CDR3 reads TGTGCCAGCAGCCAAGACTTCAGCCAGTACTTC. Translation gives CASSQDFSQYF. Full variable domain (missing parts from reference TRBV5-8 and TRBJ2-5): EAGVTQSPTHLIKTRGQQATLRCSPISGHTSVYWYQQALGLGLQFLLWYDEGEERNRGNFPPRFSGRQFPNYSSELNVNALELEDSALYLCASSQDFSQYFGPGTRLLVL.

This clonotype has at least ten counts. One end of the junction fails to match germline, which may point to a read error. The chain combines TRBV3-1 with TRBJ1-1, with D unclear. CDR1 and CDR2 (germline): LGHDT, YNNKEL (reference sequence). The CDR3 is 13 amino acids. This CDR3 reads CASSTLGVPRALF. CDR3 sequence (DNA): TGTGCCAGCAGCACCCTGGGTGTGCCGCGGGCTCTCTTT.

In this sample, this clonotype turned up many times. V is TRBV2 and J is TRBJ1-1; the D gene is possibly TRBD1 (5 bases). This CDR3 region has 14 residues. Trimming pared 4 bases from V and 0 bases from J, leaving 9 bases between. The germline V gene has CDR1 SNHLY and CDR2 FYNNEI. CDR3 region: CASSVGGLNTEAFF. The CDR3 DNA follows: TGTGCCAGCAGTGTGGGGGGACTGAACACTGAAGCTTTCTTT.

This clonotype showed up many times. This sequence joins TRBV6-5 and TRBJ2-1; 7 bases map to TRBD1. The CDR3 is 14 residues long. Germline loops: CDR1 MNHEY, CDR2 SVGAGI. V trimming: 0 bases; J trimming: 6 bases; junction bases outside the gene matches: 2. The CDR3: CASSYSGQPNEQFF. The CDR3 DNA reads TGTGCCAGCAGTTACTCGGGACAGCCCAATGAGCAGTTCTTC.

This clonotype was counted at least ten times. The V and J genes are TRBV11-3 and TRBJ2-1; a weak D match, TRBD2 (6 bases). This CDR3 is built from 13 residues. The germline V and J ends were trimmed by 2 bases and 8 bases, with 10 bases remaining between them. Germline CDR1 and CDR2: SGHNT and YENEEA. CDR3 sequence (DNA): TGTGCCAGCAGCTTATCGGGGGAGGATGAGCAGTTCTTC. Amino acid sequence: CASSLSGEDEQFF.

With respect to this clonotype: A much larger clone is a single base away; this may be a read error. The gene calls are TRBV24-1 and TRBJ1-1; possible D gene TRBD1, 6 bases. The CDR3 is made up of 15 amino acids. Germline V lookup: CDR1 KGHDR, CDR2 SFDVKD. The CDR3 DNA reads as TGTGCCACCAGTGATTCGACAGGTGAGAACGCTGAAGCTTTCTTT. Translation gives CATSDSTGENAEAFF.

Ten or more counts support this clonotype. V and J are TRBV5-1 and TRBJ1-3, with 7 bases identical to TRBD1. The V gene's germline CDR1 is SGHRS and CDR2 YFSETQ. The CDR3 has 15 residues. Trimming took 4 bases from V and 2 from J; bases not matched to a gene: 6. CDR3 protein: CASSRTGVPGNTIYF. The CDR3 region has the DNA TGCGCCAGCAGCAGAACAGGGGTTCCTGGAAACACCATATATTTT. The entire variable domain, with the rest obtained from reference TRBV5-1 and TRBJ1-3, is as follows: KAGVTQTPRYLIKTRGQQVTLSCSPISGHRSVSWYQQTPGQGLQFLFEYFSETQRNKGNFPGRFSGRQFSNSRSEMNVSTLELGDSALYLCASSRTGVPGNTIYFGEGSWLTVV.

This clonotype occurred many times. The CDR3, as DNA: TGCGCCAGCAGCTTGGGGGGCTTGGGCACTGAAGCTTTCTTT. Translating gives CASSLGGLGTEAFF. The rearrangement links TRBV5-1 to TRBJ1-1, with D possibly TRBD1 on 5 matching bases. The CDR3 runs 14 residues. Trimming pared 0 bases from V and 4 bases from J, leaving 10 bases between. Germline V gives CDR1 SGHRS, CDR2 YFSETQ. Variable domain in full (rest from reference TRBV5-1 and TRBJ1-1): KAGVTQTPRYLIKTRGQQVTLSCSPISGHRSVSWYQQTPGQGLQFLFEYFSETQRNKGNFPGRFSGRQFSNSRSEMNVSTLELGDSALYLCASSLGGLGTEAFFGQGTRLTVV.

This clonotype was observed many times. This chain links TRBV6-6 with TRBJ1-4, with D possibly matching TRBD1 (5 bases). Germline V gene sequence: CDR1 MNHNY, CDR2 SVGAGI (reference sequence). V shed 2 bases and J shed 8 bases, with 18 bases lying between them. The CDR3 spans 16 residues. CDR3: CASSYASGLEREKLFF. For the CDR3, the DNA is TGTGCCAGCAGTTACGCGTCGGGACTGGAGAGAGAAAAACTGTTTTTT.

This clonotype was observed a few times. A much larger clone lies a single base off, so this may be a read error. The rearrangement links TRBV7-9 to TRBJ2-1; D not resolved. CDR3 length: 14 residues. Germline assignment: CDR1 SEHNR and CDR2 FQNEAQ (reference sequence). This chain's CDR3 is CASGLSLDGNEQFF. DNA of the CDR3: TGTGCCAGCGGCTTAAGCCTAGACGGCAATGAGCAGTTCTTC.

CDR3 amino acids: CASSSLDLSSYNEQFF. CDR3 bases: TGTGCCAGCAGCTCACTAGACTTGAGCTCCTACAATGAGCAGTTCTTC. The chain combines TRBV13 with TRBJ2-1; a possible D gene is TRBD2 (5 bases). Germline V lookup: CDR1 PRHDT, CDR2 FYEKMQ (reference sequence). The V end lost 4 bases, the J end lost 0 bases, and 13 bases lay between the germline ends. This CDR3 has 16 amino acids.

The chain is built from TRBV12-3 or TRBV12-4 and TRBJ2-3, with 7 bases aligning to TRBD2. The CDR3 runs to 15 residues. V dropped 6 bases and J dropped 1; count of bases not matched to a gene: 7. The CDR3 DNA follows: TGTGCCAGCAGCCGAGTGGGGGGGGGCACAGATACGCAGTATTTT. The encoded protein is CASSRVGGGTDTQYF.

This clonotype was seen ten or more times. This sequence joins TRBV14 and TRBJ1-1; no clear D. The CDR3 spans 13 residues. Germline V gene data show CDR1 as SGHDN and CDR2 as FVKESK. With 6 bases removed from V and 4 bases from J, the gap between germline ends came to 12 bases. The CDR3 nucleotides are TGTGCCAGCAGTGAGGCGCGCTTCACTGAAGCTTTCTTT. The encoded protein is CASSEARFTEAFF.

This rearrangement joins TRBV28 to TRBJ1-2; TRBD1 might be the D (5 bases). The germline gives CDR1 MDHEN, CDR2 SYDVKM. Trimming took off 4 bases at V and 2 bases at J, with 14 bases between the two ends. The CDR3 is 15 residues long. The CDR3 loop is CASSSPGRSNYGYTF. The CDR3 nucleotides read TGTGCCAGCAGTTCCCCGGGACGGAGCAACTATGGCTACACCTTC.

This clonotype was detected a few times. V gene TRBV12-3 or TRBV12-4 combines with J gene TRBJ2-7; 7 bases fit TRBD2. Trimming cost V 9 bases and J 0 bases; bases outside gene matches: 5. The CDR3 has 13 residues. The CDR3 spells CASTRDYSYEQYF. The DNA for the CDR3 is TGTGCCAGTACTCGGGACTACTCCTACGAGCAGTACTTC.

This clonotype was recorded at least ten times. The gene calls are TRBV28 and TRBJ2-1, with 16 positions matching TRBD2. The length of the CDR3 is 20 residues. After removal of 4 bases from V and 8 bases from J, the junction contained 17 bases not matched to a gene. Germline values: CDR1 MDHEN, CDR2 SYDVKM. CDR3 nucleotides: TGTGCCAGCAGTTCGACGGGACTAGCGGGAGGGAGGTCGCTAATGCATGAGCAGTTCTTC. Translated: CASSSTGLAGGRSLMHEQFF.